Shown below are 14 T cell receptor beta chains from a single sample sequenced in a study of shared clonotypes between healthy human individuals. The naive CD8 subset, CD45RO-negative cells positively selected for CCR7, excluded terminally differentiated effector memory CD45RA+ cells. Here immunoSEQ multiplex PCR was the method, and the copy in TCRdb shows in-frame clones only, minus some. The sample has millions of clones, about 92% seen once; the top ten hold around 1.7%. The sample taken for sequencing was naive CD8+ T cells from PBMCs. The source is a man younger than 35 in good health. Some clones in this sample may be carry-over from other donors' samples.

This clone came up a few times. The rearrangement uses TRBV7-9 and TRBJ1-5; no reliable D call. CDR1 is SEHNR and CDR2 is FQNEAQ in the germline V gene (reference sequence). There are 14 residues in the CDR3. The germline V and J ends were trimmed by 4 bases and 4 bases, with 11 bases remaining between them. The CDR3: CASSSGWQNQPQHF. CDR3 bases: TGTGCCAGCAGCTCCGGGTGGCAAAATCAGCCCCAGCATTTT.

The J gene is TRBJ2-1, the V gene TRBV14, with D tentatively TRBD2 (7 bases). Germline V gene lookup returns CDR1 SGHDN and CDR2 FVKESK. Trimming shortened V by 0 bases and J by 5 bases, and 17 bases separated the two germline ends. This CDR3 region has 17 residues. CDR3: CASSQEGGAGLDNEQFF. The CDR3 bases are TGTGCCAGCAGCCAAGAAGGGGGGGCAGGGCTAGACAATGAGCAGTTCTTC.

The chain joins TRBV6-5 to TRBJ2-3; 8 positions agree with TRBD2. J gave up 5 bases and V 5 bases, and 9 bases lay outside the gene matches. The CDR3 contains 15 residues. Germline loops: CDR1 MNHEY, CDR2 SVGAGI. The CDR3 coding sequence is TGTGCCAGCAGTACTAGCGGAGCTCGACAAGATACGCAGTATTTT. This sequence encodes CASSTSGARQDTQYF.

J is TRBJ2-7 and V is TRBV6-1; D ambiguous. The CDR3 spans 11 residues. Deletions cut 6 bases from V and 4 bases from J, with 7 bases between. Germline V gene lookup returns CDR1 MNHNS and CDR2 SASEGT. The CDR3 nucleotides are TGTGCCAGCAGCACAGCTTACGAGCAGTACTTC. Protein sequence: CASSTAYEQYF.

The chain employs TRBV7-9 and TRBJ1-2; weak D call: TRBD1 (5 bases). V was clipped by 5 bases and J by 4 bases, with 17 bases between them. There are 15 residues in the CDR3. Germline V gives CDR1 SEHNR, CDR2 FQNEAQ (reference sequence). The CDR3 DNA reads as TGTGCCAGCAGCCAGCCGGGGACCGGGGGCTATGGCTACACCTTC. Its translation: CASSQPGTGGYGYTF.

The chain couples TRBV19 to TRBJ2-2; D is unresolved. The CDR3 length is 14 residues. V dropped 5 bases and J dropped 3 bases, with 10 bases sitting between them. The germline V gene has CDR1 LNHDA and CDR2 SQIVND (reference sequence). CDR3 protein: CASSLQTDTGELFF. DNA of the CDR3: TGTGCCAGTAGTTTACAGACGGACACCGGGGAGCTGTTTTTT.

The chain recombines TRBV2 with TRBJ2-3; 8 bases are shared with TRBD2. There are 15 residues in the CDR3. V was pared by 6 bases and J by 2 bases, with 7 bases of the junction left unmatched. Per the germline V gene, CDR1 is SNHLY and CDR2 is FYNNEI. CDR3 sequence: CASSGSTSATDTQYF. DNA for the CDR3: TGTGCCAGCAGCGGATCGACTAGCGCCACAGATACGCAGTATTTT.

The chain couples TRBV10-2 to TRBJ1-1, with TRBD1 matching over 8 bases. Trimming removed 7 bases from V and 6 bases from J; junction bases left unmatched: 7. The CDR3 extends over 13 amino acids. CDR1 and CDR2 from the germline V gene are WSHSY and SAAADI. The CDR3 protein is CASTLDRVAEAFF. The CDR3 DNA sequence: TGCGCCAGCACCTTGGACAGGGTCGCTGAAGCTTTCTTT.

The chain joins TRBV10-3 to TRBJ2-7; 10 nucleotides line up with TRBD2. Germline loops: CDR1 ENHRY, CDR2 SYGVKD. The CDR3 loop spans 15 amino acids. Unmatched junction bases numbered 8, after V lost 3 bases and J lost 6 bases. This CDR3 is CAISDYTSGIFEQYF. In DNA, the CDR3 is TGTGCCATCAGTGATTATACTAGCGGGATTTTCGAGCAGTACTTC.

The rearrangement joins TRBV4-3 to TRBJ1-4; no clear D gene. V was cut by 3 bases and J by 5 bases, with 13 bases left in between. Per germline, CDR1 LGHNA and CDR2 YSLEER. The CDR3 covers 15 residues. The CDR3 loop is CASSQASSANEKLFF. The CDR3 DNA sequence: TGCGCCAGCAGCCAGGCCTCGTCGGCCAATGAAAAACTGTTTTTT.

V usage is TRBV9 and J usage is TRBJ2-7; D call uncertain. V lost 0 bases and J lost 6, with 16 bases in between. This CDR3 is 15 amino acids long. The germline CDR1 and CDR2 sequences are SGDLS and YYNGEE. For the CDR3, the DNA is TGTGCCAGCAGCGTAGGAGATGGCCCTTCAGGCGAGCAGTACTTC. Translating gives CASSVGDGPSGEQYF. The full variable domain, rest sourced from reference TRBV9 and TRBJ2-7, is DSGVTQTPKHLITATGQRVTLRCSPRSGDLSVYWYQQSLDQGLQFLIQYYNGEERAKGNILERFSAQQFPDLHSELNLSSLELGDSALYFCASSVGDGPSGEQYFGPGTRLTVT.

This clone was detected only a few times. This chain uses TRBV7-9 with TRBJ2-7; tentative D call: TRBD2 (6 bases). The CDR3 totals 15 residues. CDR1 and CDR2 from the germline V gene are SEHNR and FQNEAQ (reference sequence). Trimming removed 5 bases from V and 2 bases from J, with 16 bases in between. The CDR3 DNA reads as TGTGCCAGCAGCCAGAAGGGGAGGCCCGCCTACGAGCAGTACTTC. Protein sequence: CASSQKGRPAYEQYF.

This chain uses TRBV11-2 with TRBJ1-2; perhaps TRBD1 as D (5 bases). CDR1 is SGHAT, CDR2 FQNNGV, per germline. The CDR3 spans 15 residues. V lost 0 bases to trimming and J lost 6 bases, with 14 bases between them. CDR3 in DNA: TGTGCCAGCAGCTTAGATCGGCGGGGGGTTGATGGCTACACCTTC. Protein sequence: CASSLDRRGVDGYTF.

CDR3 sequence reads: CASSFGTVGLTEAFF. CDR3 coding DNA: TGTGCCAGCAGTTTCGGTACTGTTGGCCTCACTGAAGCTTTCTTT. The V gene is TRBV27, the J gene TRBJ1-1; D unresolved. CDR3 size: 15 residues. CDR1 and CDR2 from the germline V gene are MNHEY and SMNVEV (reference sequence). The V gene lost 3 bases and the J gene lost 4 bases, with 15 bases spanning the gap.